These 13 T cell receptor beta chains share one sample of origin, sequenced in a study of cytotoxic CD8 clonotypes in ibrutinib-treated CLL (dated by TCRdb to the early 2020s). Libraries were constructed by the immunoSEQ multiplex PCR assay. Sourced from immuneACCESS, this table was stored by TCRdb with only in-frame sequences that have V and J called. A share of the clones is absent; for the studies checked, an unresolved V gene accounts for under half, and the remainder has no known explanation. The sample table records approximately 13,000 clones; roughly 70% of these occur just once. The top ten clonotypes cover 5% to 7% of the sample. The material sequenced was PBMCs, taken before ibrutinib treatment. The receptors shown here come from a human donor with chronic lymphocytic leukemia.

The count of this clone is one. The V call is TRBV4-3, the J call TRBJ2-1; TRBD1 or TRBD2 may be the D gene (5 bases each). V was shortened by 0 bases and J by 6 bases, with 15 bases between the two germline ends. CDR3 size: 16 residues. The germline gives CDR1 LGHNA, CDR2 YSLEER. This chain's CDR3 is CASSQETPGAPNEQFF. CDR3 DNA sequence: TGCGCCAGCAGCCAAGAGACCCCCGGGGCTCCCAATGAGCAGTTCTTC.

This clone was counted between two and nine times. The chain employs TRBV11-1 and TRBJ2-5; TRBD1 aligns across 9 bases. V lost 1 base and J lost 2; bases outside the gene matches: 2. There are 15 residues in the CDR3. Per the germline V gene, CDR1 is SGHAT and CDR2 is FQDESV (reference sequence). CDR3 sequence reads: CASSLGQGDQETQYF. CDR3 coding DNA: TGTGCCAGCAGCTTAGGACAGGGGGATCAAGAGACCCAGTACTTC.

This clone was seen only a few times. V and J are TRBV10-1 and TRBJ1-5; TRBD1 agrees at 10 bases. Germline CDR1 WNHNN, CDR2 SYGVQD (reference sequence). The CDR3 length is 15 residues. V was pared by 4 bases and J by 5 bases, with 5 bases of the junction left unmatched. DNA for the CDR3: TGCGCCAGCAGTGCTACAGGACAGGGGGATCAGCCCCAGCATTTT. It encodes CASSATGQGDQPQHF.

The chain couples TRBV13 to TRBJ1-4, with D uncertain. The V gene's germline CDR1 is PRHDT and CDR2 FYEKMQ (reference sequence). CDR3 length equals 14 residues. Trimming left V 3 bases short and J 7 bases short, with 12 bases between. Written as DNA, the CDR3 is TGTGCCAGCAGCTTCCCCAGAAACAGTGAAAAACTGTTTTTT. This translates into CASSFPRNSEKLFF.

The chain employs TRBV18 and TRBJ2-7; weak D call: TRBD1 (5 bases). Germline CDR1 is KGHSH and CDR2 is LQKENI. The CDR3 spans 13 residues. The V end lost 5 bases, the J end lost 0 bases, and 8 bases lay between the germline ends. CDR3 sequence: CASSGQGSYEQYF. In DNA form, the CDR3 reads TGTGCCAGCTCAGGTCAGGGCTCCTACGAGCAGTACTTC.

This chain links TRBV7-2 with TRBJ2-1, with 7 bases lining up with TRBD2. J lost 5 bases, V lost 5 bases, and 15 bases had no gene match. Germline lookup yields CDR1 SGHTA and CDR2 FQGNSA. The CDR3 is made up of 17 amino acids. As DNA, the CDR3 is TGTGCCAGCAGCGCAGGGAGGGGAAGGGGAGCACACAATGAGCAGTTCTTC. It is translated as CASSAGRGRGAHNEQFF.

This chain connects TRBV28 to TRBJ2-5; 12 bases are a match to TRBD2. V lost 5 bases and J lost 4; bases outside the gene matches: 8. Germline loops: CDR1 MDHEN, CDR2 SYDVKM. CDR3 length equals 16 residues. CDR3 amino acids: CASSPQTSGSPETQYF. Written as DNA, the CDR3 is TGTGCCAGCAGTCCGCAGACTAGCGGGAGTCCAGAGACCCAGTACTTC.

This CDR3 reads CASSLGQGSYNEQFF. The CDR3 DNA follows: TGTGCCAGCAGCTTGGGACAGGGGTCCTACAATGAGCAGTTCTTC. The V gene is TRBV7-2, the J gene TRBJ2-1; 10 bases are a match to TRBD1. Unmatched junction bases numbered 0, after V lost 3 bases and J lost 1 base. Germline lookup yields CDR1 SGHTA and CDR2 FQGNSA. The CDR3 length is 15 residues.

The rearrangement uses TRBV18 and TRBJ1-4; 9 bases agree with TRBD1. V lost 8 bases to trimming and J lost 5 bases; unmatched junction nucleotides: 12. The CDR3 consists of 16 residues. Germline V gives CDR1 KGHSH, CDR2 LQKENI. The CDR3: CASAQVPGTGNEKLFF. CDR3 in DNA: TGTGCCAGCGCTCAGGTACCCGGGACAGGGAATGAAAAACTGTTTTTT. Looking up the rest from reference TRBV18 and TRBJ1-4 gives the full variable domain: NAGVMQNPRHLVRRRGQEARLRCSPMKGHSHVYWYRQLPEEGLKFMVYLQKENIIDESGMPKERFSAEFPKEGPSILRIQQVVRGDSAAYFCASAQVPGTGNEKLFFGSGTQLSVL.

The genes are TRBV7-8 and TRBJ2-7, with TRBD2 as a possible D gene (5 bases). V shed 8 bases and J shed 2 bases, with 16 bases lying between them. The germline CDR1 and CDR2 sequences are SGHVS and FQNEAQ. The CDR3 consists of 14 residues. The CDR3 sequence: CASRGSRRPYEQYF. DNA of the CDR3: TGTGCCAGCCGAGGCAGCCGGAGGCCCTACGAGCAGTACTTC.

CDR3 DNA: TGTGCCAGCAGCTTAGGGTCCCGGGGGGGGGACACTGAAGCTTTCTTT. As protein: CASSLGSRGGDTEAFF. The chain recombines TRBV11-3 with TRBJ1-1, with D perhaps matching TRBD1 (5 bases). Trimming left V 1 base short and J 3 bases short, with 15 bases between. The CDR3 is 16 residues long. Germline V gene lookup returns CDR1 SGHNT and CDR2 YENEEA.

In this sample, this clone turned up a few times. V gene TRBV7-9 combines with J gene TRBJ1-4; 10 bases fit TRBD1. Germline CDR1 and CDR2: SEHNR and FQNEAQ (reference sequence). With 5 bases clipped from V and 5 bases from J, the junction kept 5 bases outside the gene matches. This CDR3 spans 15 amino acids. This CDR3 is CASSHRDRGNEKLFF. CDR3 nucleotides: TGTGCCAGCAGCCACCGGGACAGGGGCAATGAAAAACTGTTTTTT.

This clone was counted a few times. V and J are TRBV18 and TRBJ1-1, with D maybe TRBD1 (5 bases). V lost 2 bases and J 1 base, leaving 8 bases between the germline ends. This CDR3 contains 14 residues. CDR1 and CDR2 from the germline V gene are KGHSH and LQKENI. CDR3 residues: CASSPVGGNTEAFF. CDR3 DNA sequence: TGTGCCAGCTCACCAGTGGGGGGGAACACTGAAGCTTTCTTT.